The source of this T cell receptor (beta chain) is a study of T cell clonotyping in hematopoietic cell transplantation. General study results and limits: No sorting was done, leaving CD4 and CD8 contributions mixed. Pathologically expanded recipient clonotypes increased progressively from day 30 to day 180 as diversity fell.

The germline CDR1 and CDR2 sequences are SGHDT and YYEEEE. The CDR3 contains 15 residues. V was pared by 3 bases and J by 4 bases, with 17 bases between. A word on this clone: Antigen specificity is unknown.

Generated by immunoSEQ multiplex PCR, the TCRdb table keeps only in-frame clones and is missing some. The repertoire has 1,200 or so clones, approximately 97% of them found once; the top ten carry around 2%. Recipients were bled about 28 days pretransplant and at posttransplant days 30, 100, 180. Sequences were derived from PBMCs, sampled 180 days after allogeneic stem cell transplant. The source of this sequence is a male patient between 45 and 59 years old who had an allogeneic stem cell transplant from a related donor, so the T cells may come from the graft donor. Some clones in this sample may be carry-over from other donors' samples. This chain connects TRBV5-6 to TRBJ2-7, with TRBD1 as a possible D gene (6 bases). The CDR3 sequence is CASSSNRVGIYEQYF. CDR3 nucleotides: TGTGCCAGCAGCTCGAACAGGGTGGGGATATACGAGCAGTACTTC.